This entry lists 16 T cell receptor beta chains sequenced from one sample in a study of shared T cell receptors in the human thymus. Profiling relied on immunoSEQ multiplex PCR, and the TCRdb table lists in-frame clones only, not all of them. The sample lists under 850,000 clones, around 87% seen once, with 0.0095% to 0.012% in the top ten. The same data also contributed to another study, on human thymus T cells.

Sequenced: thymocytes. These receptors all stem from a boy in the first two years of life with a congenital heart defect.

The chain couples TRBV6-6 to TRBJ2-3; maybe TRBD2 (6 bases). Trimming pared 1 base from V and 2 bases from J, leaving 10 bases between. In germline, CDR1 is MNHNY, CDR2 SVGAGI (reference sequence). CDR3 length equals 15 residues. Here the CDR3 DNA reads TGTGCCAGCAGTTACTGGGACTCCCCCACAGATACGCAGTATTTT. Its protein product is CASSYWDSPTDTQYF.

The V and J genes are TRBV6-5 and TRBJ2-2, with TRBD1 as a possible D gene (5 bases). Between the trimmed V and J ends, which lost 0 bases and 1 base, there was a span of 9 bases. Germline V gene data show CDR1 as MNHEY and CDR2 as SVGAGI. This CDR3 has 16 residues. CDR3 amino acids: CASSYSGRENTGELFF. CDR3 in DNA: TGTGCCAGCAGTTACTCGGGCAGGGAGAACACCGGGGAGCTGTTTTTT.

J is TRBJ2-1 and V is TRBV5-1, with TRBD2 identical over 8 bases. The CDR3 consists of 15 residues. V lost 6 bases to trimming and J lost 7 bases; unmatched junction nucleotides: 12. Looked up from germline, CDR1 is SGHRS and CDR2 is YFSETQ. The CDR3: CASTPGGGPRNEQFF. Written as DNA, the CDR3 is TGCGCCAGCACTCCCGGGGGGGGGCCTAGAAATGAGCAGTTCTTC. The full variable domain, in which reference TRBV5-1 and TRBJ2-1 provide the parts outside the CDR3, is KAGVTQTPRYLIKTRGQQVTLSCSPISGHRSVSWYQQTPGQGLQFLFEYFSETQRNKGNFPGRFSGRQFSNSRSEMNVSTLELGDSALYLCASTPGGGPRNEQFFGPGTRLTVL.

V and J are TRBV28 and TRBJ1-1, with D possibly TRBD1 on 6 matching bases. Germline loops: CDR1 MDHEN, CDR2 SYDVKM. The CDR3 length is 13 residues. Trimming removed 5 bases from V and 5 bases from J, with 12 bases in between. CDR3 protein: CASSPGGRTEAFF. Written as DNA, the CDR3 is TGTGCCAGCAGTCCCGGGGGGCGGACTGAAGCTTTCTTT.

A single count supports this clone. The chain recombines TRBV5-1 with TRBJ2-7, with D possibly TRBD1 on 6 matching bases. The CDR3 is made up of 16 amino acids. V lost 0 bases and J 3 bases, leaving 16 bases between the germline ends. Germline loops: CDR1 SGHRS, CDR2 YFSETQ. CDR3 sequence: CASSLATGSSDYEQYF. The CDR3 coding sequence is TGCGCCAGCAGCTTGGCCACAGGGTCGTCGGACTACGAGCAGTACTTC. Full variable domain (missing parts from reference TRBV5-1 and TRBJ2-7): KAGVTQTPRYLIKTRGQQVTLSCSPISGHRSVSWYQQTPGQGLQFLFEYFSETQRNKGNFPGRFSGRQFSNSRSEMNVSTLELGDSALYLCASSLATGSSDYEQYFGPGTRLTVT.

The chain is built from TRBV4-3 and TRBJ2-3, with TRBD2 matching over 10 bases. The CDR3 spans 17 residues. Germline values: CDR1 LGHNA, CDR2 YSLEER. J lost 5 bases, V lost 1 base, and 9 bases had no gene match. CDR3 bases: TGCGCCAGCAGCCAAGCCCTGAACAGCGGGGGGGGAGATACGCAGTATTTT. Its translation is CASSQALNSGGGDTQYF.

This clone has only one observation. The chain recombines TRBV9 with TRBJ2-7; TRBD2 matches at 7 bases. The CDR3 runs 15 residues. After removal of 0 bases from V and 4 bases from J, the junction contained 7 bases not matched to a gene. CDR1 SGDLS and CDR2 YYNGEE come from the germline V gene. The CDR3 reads CASSVASGPLYEQYF. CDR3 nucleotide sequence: TGTGCCAGCAGCGTAGCTAGCGGCCCCCTTTACGAGCAGTACTTC.

The CDR3 reads CASSPTSGGNEQYF. The CDR3 coding sequence is TGCGCCAGCAGCCCCACTAGCGGGGGTAACGAGCAGTACTTC. The chain joins TRBV10-2 to TRBJ2-7, with 11 bases lining up with TRBD2. V shed 6 bases and J 5 bases; nucleotides not matched to a gene: 6. Germline CDR1 WSHSY, CDR2 SAAADI. This CDR3 region has 14 residues.

CDR3 residues: CATSRGGTGPYEQYF. DNA of the CDR3: TGTGCCACCAGCAGAGGCGGGACAGGACCCTACGAGCAGTACTTC. This chain connects TRBV15 to TRBJ2-7; TRBD1 matches 8 bases. The junction had 4 bases not matched to a gene; V was cut back by 1 base and J by 2 bases. Germline CDR1 reads LNHNV; CDR2 reads YYDKDF (reference sequence). The CDR3 is made up of 15 amino acids.

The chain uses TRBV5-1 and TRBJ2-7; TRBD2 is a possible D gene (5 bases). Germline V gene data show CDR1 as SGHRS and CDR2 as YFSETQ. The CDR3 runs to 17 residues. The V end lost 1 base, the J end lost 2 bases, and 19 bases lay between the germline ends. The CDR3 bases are TGCGCCAGCAGCTTGACCCTCAACAGACTAAGGACCTACGAGCAGTACTTC. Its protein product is CASSLTLNRLRTYEQYF.

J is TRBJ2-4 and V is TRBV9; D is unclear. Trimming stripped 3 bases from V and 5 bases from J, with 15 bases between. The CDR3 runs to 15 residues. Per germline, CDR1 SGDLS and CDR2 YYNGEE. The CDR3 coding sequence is TGTGCCAGCAGCGCCCTGGGCGAGCTCGAAAACATTCAGTACTTC. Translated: CASSALGELENIQYF.

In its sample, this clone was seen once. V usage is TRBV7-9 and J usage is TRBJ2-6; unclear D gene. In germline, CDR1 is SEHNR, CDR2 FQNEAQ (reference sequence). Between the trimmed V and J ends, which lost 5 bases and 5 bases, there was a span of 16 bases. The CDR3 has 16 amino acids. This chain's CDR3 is CASSPSVYFRANVLTF. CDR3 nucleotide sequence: TGTGCCAGCAGCCCCTCCGTCTATTTTCGGGCCAACGTCCTGACTTTC.

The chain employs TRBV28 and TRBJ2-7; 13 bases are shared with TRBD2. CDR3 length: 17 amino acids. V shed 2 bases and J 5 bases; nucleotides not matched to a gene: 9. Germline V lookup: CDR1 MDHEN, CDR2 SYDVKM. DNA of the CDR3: TGTGCCAGCAGTTTAGGGACTAGCGGGATGTCGGGCCACGAGCAGTACTTC. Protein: CASSLGTSGMSGHEQYF.

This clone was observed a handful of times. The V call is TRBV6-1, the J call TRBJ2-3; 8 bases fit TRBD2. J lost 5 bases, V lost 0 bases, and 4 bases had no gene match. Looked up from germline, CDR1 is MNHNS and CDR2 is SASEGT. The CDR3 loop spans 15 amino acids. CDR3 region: CASSEAAGVGDTQYF. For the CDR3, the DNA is TGTGCCAGCAGTGAAGCAGCGGGAGTCGGAGATACGCAGTATTTT.

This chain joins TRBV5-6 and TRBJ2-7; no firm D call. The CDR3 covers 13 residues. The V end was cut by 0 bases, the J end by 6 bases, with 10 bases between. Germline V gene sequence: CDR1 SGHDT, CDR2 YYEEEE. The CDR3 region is CASSLANGFEQYF. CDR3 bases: TGTGCCAGCAGCTTGGCCAACGGTTTCGAGCAGTACTTC.

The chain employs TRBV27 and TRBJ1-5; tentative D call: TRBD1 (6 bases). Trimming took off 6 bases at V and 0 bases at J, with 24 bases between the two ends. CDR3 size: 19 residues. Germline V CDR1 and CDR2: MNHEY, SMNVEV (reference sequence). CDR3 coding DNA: TGTGCCAGCAGCCCGTTACGGGGACACTATATCGATAGCAATCAGCCCCAGCATTTT. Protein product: CASSPLRGHYIDSNQPQHF.